These T cell receptor beta chains were read from a single sample in a study of T cells after somatic rescue of genetic block. Some clones are missing from TCRdb's copy, which holds only in-frame ones; the method was immunoSEQ multiplex PCR. Of roughly 92,000 clones listed, 90% are singletons. Sequenced: peripheral blood mononuclear cells (PBMCs). These TCRs come from a woman between 18 and 30 years old. Each CDR3 is given without its conserved first and last residue.

>TRBJ1-2|TRBV27
ASSSAFGQAYGYT
>TRBJ2-3|TRBV19
ASSILTGWGTDTQY
>TRBJ1-2|TRBV5-4
ASSGTGGDGYT
>TRBJ2-1|TRBV5-1
ASSPPGNEQF
>TRBJ2-5|TRBV5-1
ASSSSGRRETQY
>TRBJ2-7|TRBV2
ASSEALGYYEQY
>TRBJ2-1|TRBV21-1
ASSKVTLQGAAWLAGYNEQF
>TRBJ1-1|TRBV4-1
ASSQEHRSNTEAF
>TRBJ2-5|TRBV7-9
ASSLAGVGETQY
>TRBJ2-3|TRBV29-1
SVPAFGAGTQY
>TRBJ2-1|TRBV7-6
ASSSGLDNNEQF
>TRBJ2-3|TRBV28
ATRGLSTDTQY
>TRBJ1-5|TRBV19
ASSRGSYSNQPQH
>TRBJ2-3|TRBV10-3
AISEIGTSPTDTQY
>TRBJ1-2|TRBV28
ASKTGSIGYT
>TRBJ2-7|TRBV9
ASSVGGVSYEQY
>TRBJ1-3|TRBV5-1
ASSLGPKVLGDTIY
>TRBJ2-3|TRBV5-6
ASSSTKLGVGTDTQY
>TRBJ1-5|TRBV27
ASSPWSTNQPQH
>TRBJ2-2|TRBV19
ASSIADGLSTGELF
>TRBJ1-5|TRBV30
AWANGGARSNQPQH
>TRBJ1-5|TRBV28
ASSGTGRPQH
>TRBJ1-1|TRBV28
ASTGTGTLNTEAF
>TRBJ2-3|TRBV7-6
ASSNQGTAQY
>TRBJ2-7|TRBV30
AWSPPGGGGYEQY
>TRBJ2-2|TRBV25-1
ASRKGLWGELF
>TRBJ1-1|TRBV5-1
ASSFLVAARGSEAF